The 27 T cell receptor beta chains below come from one sample, sequenced in a study of T cell repertoires in ileal Crohn's disease. Method: immunoSEQ multiplex PCR; TCRdb's copy keeps in-frame clones and lacks some. Here the sample spans 15,000 or so clones, 70% to 80% being singletons. The time point is: inflamed ileum from the surgical specimen. Sequencing was carried out using ileal tissue. Every receptor here comes from an adult with Crohn's disease.

J is TRBJ2-7 and V is TRBV9, with 9 nucleotides matching TRBD2. V dropped 2 bases and J dropped 7; count of bases not matched to a gene: 4. Germline V gene lookup returns CDR1 SGDLS and CDR2 YYNGEE. The CDR3 runs to 13 residues. The CDR3 loop is CASSVGLAEEQYF. The CDR3 DNA follows: TGTGCCAGCAGCGTGGGACTAGCTGAGGAGCAGTACTTC.

V gene TRBV5-5 combines with J gene TRBJ2-7; D possibly corresponds to TRBD2 (6 bases). The V end lost 3 bases, the J end lost 6 bases, and 16 bases lay between the germline ends. CDR3 size: 14 residues. CDR1 is SGHKS and CDR2 is YYEKEE in the germline V gene (reference sequence). The CDR3 DNA reads TGTGCCAGCAGCTCGTTGGGAGGTGGGGTCGAGCAGTACTTC. As protein: CASSSLGGGVEQYF.

This clone has more than one count but fewer than ten. The rearrangement links TRBV4-1 to TRBJ1-3; 7 nucleotides line up with TRBD1. Per germline, CDR1 MGHRA and CDR2 YSYEKL. There are 15 residues in the CDR3. V lost 1 base to trimming and J lost 4 bases; unmatched junction nucleotides: 4. The CDR3 loop reads CASSQGTGEGNTIYF. The CDR3 DNA is TGCGCCAGCAGCCAAGGAACAGGGGAAGGAAACACCATATATTTT.

The chain has TRBV6-6 and TRBJ2-7; 10 bases fit TRBD1. The V segment lost 4 bases and the J segment 6 bases; nucleotides outside the gene matches: 9. Germline assignment: CDR1 MNHNY and CDR2 SVGAGI (reference sequence). CDR3 size: 15 residues. This CDR3 reads CASSSNSDRGIEQYF. The CDR3 region has the DNA TGTGCCAGCAGTTCGAATTCGGACAGGGGGATCGAGCAGTACTTC.

This rearrangement joins TRBV19 to TRBJ1-3; TRBD1 agrees at 8 bases. CDR3 length: 18 amino acids. J lost 2 bases, V lost 5 bases, and 14 bases had no gene match. In germline, CDR1 is LNHDA, CDR2 SQIVND (reference sequence). The DNA of the CDR3 is TGTGCCAGTAGTTCAGAGGACAGGGACAATCGTACTGGAAACACCATATATTTT. This translates into CASSSEDRDNRTGNTIYF.

The gene calls are TRBV2 and TRBJ1-2; no definite D call. Germline lookup yields CDR1 SNHLY and CDR2 FYNNEI. The germline V and J ends were trimmed by 2 bases and 14 bases, with 12 bases remaining between them. The CDR3 is 11 amino acids. The CDR3 protein is CASSEWDTGTF. The DNA for the CDR3 is TGTGCCAGCAGTGAATGGGATACGGGGACCTTC. Full variable domain (remainder filled in from reference TRBV2 and TRBJ1-2): EPEVTQTPSHQVTQMGQEVILRCVPISNHLYFYWYRQILGQKVEFLVSFYNNEISEKSEIFDDQFSVERPDGSNFTLKIRSTKLEDSAMYFCASSEWDTGTFGSGTRLTVV.

Here the CDR3 reads CASSPGYGYNEQFF. CDR3 nucleotides: TGTGCCAGCAGCCCGGGATACGGCTACAATGAGCAGTTCTTC. V gene TRBV9 combines with J gene TRBJ2-1; tentative D call: TRBD2 (5 bases). CDR1 is SGDLS and CDR2 is YYNGEE in the germline V gene. The CDR3 is made up of 14 amino acids. Between the trimmed V and J ends, which lost 4 bases and 3 bases, there was a span of 11 bases. The full variable domain, its missing parts supplied by reference TRBV9 and TRBJ2-1, is DSGVTQTPKHLITATGQRVTLRCSPRSGDLSVYWYQQSLDQGLQFLIQYYNGEERAKGNILERFSAQQFPDLHSELNLSSLELGDSALYFCASSPGYGYNEQFFGPGTRLTVL.

The chain has TRBV9 and TRBJ2-3, with D possibly being TRBD2 (6 bases). In germline, CDR1 is SGDLS, CDR2 YYNGEE. This CDR3 comprises 16 residues. Trimming removed 6 bases at V and 0 bases at J, with 17 bases between. CDR3 region: CASTRGVRDSTDTQYF. The DNA of the CDR3 is TGTGCCAGCACCCGAGGGGTGCGGGATAGCACAGATACGCAGTATTTT.

This clone has a single count. This CDR3 reads CASSPGTSDYEQYF. The CDR3 DNA reads TGTGCCAGCAGCCCCGGGACTAGCGACTACGAGCAGTACTTC. The genes are TRBV11-2 and TRBJ2-7; 10 positions match TRBD2. J lost 3 bases, V lost 5 bases, and 4 bases had no gene match. The length of the CDR3 is 14 residues. Germline V gene data show CDR1 as SGHAT and CDR2 as FQNNGV.

This chain links TRBV7-9 with TRBJ1-1; D possibly corresponds to TRBD1 (6 bases). Germline V gives CDR1 SEHNR, CDR2 FQNEAQ (reference sequence). Trimming stripped 0 bases from V and 8 bases from J, with 13 bases between. The CDR3 sequence is 14 residues long. The DNA of the CDR3 is TGTGCCAGCAGCTTAGCCAACAGGGCTATCGAAGCTTTCTTT. This translates into CASSLANRAIEAFF. The full variable domain, its missing parts supplied by reference TRBV7-9 and TRBJ1-1, is DTGVSQNPRHKITKRGQNVTFRCDPISEHNRLYWYRQTLGQGPEFLTYFQNEAQLEKSRLLSDRFSAERPKGSFSTLEIQRTEQGDSAMYLCASSLANRAIEAFFGQGTRLTVV.

The chain has TRBV19 and TRBJ1-2, with D hard to call. CDR1 is LNHDA, CDR2 SQIVND, per germline (reference sequence). The V end was cut by 7 bases, the J end by 1 base, with 22 bases between. This CDR3 spans 17 amino acids. The CDR3 reads CASKPMGNTIYNYGYTF. As DNA, the CDR3 is TGTGCCAGTAAACCCATGGGGAATACCATATATAACTATGGCTACACCTTC.

This clone turned up a few times. V gene TRBV18 combines with J gene TRBJ2-7; TRBD1 matches at 7 bases. The CDR3 is made up of 16 amino acids. The germline V gene has CDR1 KGHSH and CDR2 LQKENI. The ends lost 3 bases at V and 0 bases at J; junction bases unmatched: 8. The CDR3 region has the DNA TGTGCCAGCTCACCCAAACAGGGGTACAGCTCCTACGAGCAGTACTTC. Translation gives CASSPKQGYSSYEQYF.

DNA of the CDR3: TGTGCCAGCAGCTTAGGGCCTACAGATACGCAGTATTTT. Protein: CASSLGPTDTQYF. The gene calls are TRBV7-9 and TRBJ2-3; D remains ambiguous. The V gene's germline CDR1 is SEHNR and CDR2 FQNEAQ (reference sequence). Trimming stripped 1 base from V and 3 bases from J, with 5 bases between. CDR3 length: 13 residues.

The J gene is TRBJ2-7, the V gene TRBV5-5, with D tentatively TRBD1 (5 bases). Germline values: CDR1 SGHKS, CDR2 YYEKEE (reference sequence). CDR3 length: 16 residues. The V and J ends lost 0 bases and 2 bases respectively, with 15 bases between them. CDR3 sequence: CASSLEFSQGTYEQYF. DNA for the CDR3: TGTGCCAGCAGCTTGGAATTTTCCCAGGGAACCTACGAGCAGTACTTC.

The gene calls are TRBV7-9 and TRBJ1-2; D may be TRBD1 (5 bases). V was trimmed by 6 bases and J by 7 bases, leaving 15 bases between them. The length of the CDR3 is 13 residues. From germline, CDR1 is SEHNR and CDR2 FQNEAQ (reference sequence). The CDR3 DNA sequence: TGTGCCAGCAGTAGGCAGGGCAGTGGTGGCTACACCTTC. Encoded protein: CASSRQGSGGYTF.

The V gene is TRBV4-2, the J gene TRBJ2-7, with 11 bases fitting TRBD2. CDR3 length: 16 amino acids. The germline V gene encodes CDR1 LGHNA and CDR2 YNFKEQ. Germline trimming cut 3 bases from V and 0 bases from J; bases unmatched to any gene: 4. CDR3 in DNA: TGTGCCAGCAGCCAGAGGGGACTAGCGGCCTCCTACGAGCAGTACTTC. Encoded protein: CASSQRGLAASYEQYF.

The chain carries TRBV5-1 and TRBJ2-5; the D gene is possibly TRBD1 (5 bases). Germline lookup yields CDR1 SGHRS and CDR2 YFSETQ. V lost 0 bases and J 2 bases, leaving 11 bases between the germline ends. This CDR3 region has 15 residues. The CDR3 sequence is CASSLGTAGQETQYF. The CDR3 nucleotides are TGCGCCAGCAGCTTGGGGACGGCAGGGCAAGAGACCCAGTACTTC.

V gene TRBV6-1 combines with J gene TRBJ1-2; the match to TRBD1 covers 7 bases. The CDR3 runs 14 residues. V lost 4 bases, J lost 5 bases, and 7 bases stayed unmatched. Germline CDR1 MNHNS, CDR2 SASEGT. CDR3 in amino acids: CASSGNRDRYGYTF. The CDR3 nucleotides are TGTGCCAGCAGTGGTAACCGGGACAGATATGGCTACACCTTC.

The chain combines TRBV7-8 with TRBJ1-5; maybe TRBD1 (5 bases). CDR1 and CDR2 from the germline V gene are SGHVS and FQNEAQ. This CDR3 region has 14 residues. V lost 1 base and J lost 6, with 10 bases in between. CDR3 DNA sequence: TGTGCCAGCAGCTTAGAAGGGGCAGGTCAGCCCCAGCATTTT. This gives the protein CASSLEGAGQPQHF. The full variable domain, its missing parts supplied by reference TRBV7-8 and TRBJ1-5, is GAGVSQSPRYKVAKRGQDVALRCDPISGHVSLFWYQQALGQGPEFLTYFQNEAQLDKSGLPSDRFFAERPEGSVSTLKIQRTQQEDSAVYLCASSLEGAGQPQHFGDGTRLSIL.

This clone was observed a handful of times. The genes are TRBV29-1 and TRBJ1-1; tentative D call: TRBD1 (5 bases). V lost 6 bases to trimming and J lost 0 bases, with 17 bases between them. Germline lookup yields CDR1 SQVTM and CDR2 ANQGSEA. This CDR3 has 15 amino acids. CDR3 loop: CSVKPPGTMNTEAFF. The CDR3 region has the DNA TGCAGCGTCAAGCCCCCAGGGACCATGAACACTGAAGCTTTCTTT.

The chain uses TRBV11-2 and TRBJ1-1; D is unresolved. Germline CDR1 reads SGHAT; CDR2 reads FQNNGV. V gave up 0 bases and J gave up 4 bases, with 6 bases separating them. CDR3 size: 13 residues. The CDR3 loop reads CASSLEAATEAFF. In DNA form, the CDR3 reads TGTGCCAGCAGCTTAGAGGCGGCCACTGAAGCTTTCTTT.

The rearrangement joins TRBV2 to TRBJ2-2; 9 bases are shared with TRBD1. Germline V CDR1 and CDR2: SNHLY, FYNNEI. Losses at the gene ends were 5 bases for V and 7 bases for J; bases not matched to a gene: 5. This CDR3 is built from 14 residues. The CDR3 here is CASSRTGEFGELFF. The CDR3 DNA follows: TGTGCCAGCAGTAGGACAGGGGAGTTCGGGGAGCTGTTTTTT.

V is TRBV7-2 and J is TRBJ2-3; the match to TRBD2 covers 9 bases. This CDR3 is built from 18 residues. Unmatched junction bases numbered 12, after V lost 1 base and J lost 4 bases. Germline values: CDR1 SGHTA, CDR2 FQGNSA. The CDR3 is CASSLEGVAGVKADTQYF. Written as DNA, the CDR3 is TGTGCCAGCAGCTTAGAAGGGGTAGCGGGAGTTAAGGCAGATACGCAGTATTTT. Using reference TRBV7-2 and TRBJ2-3 for the parts outside the CDR3, the full variable domain is GAGVSQSPSNKVTEKGKDVELRCDPISGHTALYWYRQSLGQGLEFLIYFQGNSAPDKSGLPSDRFSAERTGGSVSTLTIQRTQQEDSAVYLCASSLEGVAGVKADTQYFGPGTRLTVL.

V and J are TRBV5-4 and TRBJ2-2; TRBD2 aligns across 10 bases. Germline CDR1 and CDR2: SGHNT and YYREEE (reference sequence). The CDR3 consists of 16 residues. With V trimmed by 3 bases and J by 6 bases, 8 bases remained unmatched. The CDR3 here is CASSSKAGGLAGELFF. Written as DNA, the CDR3 is TGTGCCAGCAGCTCTAAAGCGGGGGGGCTTGCCGGGGAGCTGTTTTTT. The full variable domain, its missing parts supplied by reference TRBV5-4 and TRBJ2-2, is ETGVTQSPTHLIKTRGQQVTLRCSSQSGHNTVSWYQQALGQGPQFIFQYYREEENGRGNFPPRFSGLQFPNYSSELNVNALELDDSALYLCASSSKAGGLAGELFFGEGSRLTVL.

This rearrangement joins TRBV4-2 to TRBJ1-1; unclear D gene. There are 14 residues in the CDR3. Trimming pared 5 bases from V and 6 bases from J, leaving 16 bases between. Germline loops: CDR1 LGHNA, CDR2 YNFKEQ. The DNA of the CDR3 is TGTGCCAGCAGCTTTAGCGAGAGGGTTCCTGAAGCTTTCTTT. Translation gives CASSFSERVPEAFF.

In its sample, this clone was seen once. The chain carries TRBV2 and TRBJ1-3; possibly TRBD1 for D (6 bases). Trimming shortened V by 7 bases and J by 0 bases, and 16 bases separated the two germline ends. CDR1 and CDR2 (germline): SNHLY, FYNNEI. The CDR3 length is 16 residues. This CDR3 reads CASKQGDILSGNTIYF. In nucleotides, the CDR3 is TGTGCCAGCAAACAGGGAGATATCCTCTCTGGAAACACCATATATTTT.

V and J are TRBV21-1 and TRBJ1-1; TRBD1, the D gene given by the table, was not confirmed from the DNA. TRBV21-1 is a recognized pseudogene. The CDR3 covers 14 residues. In DNA form, the CDR3 reads TGTGCCAGCAGCGCCGGGACAGGATGTGGCGAAGCTTTCTTT. It translates to CASSAGTGCGEAFF.